This T cell receptor (beta chain) was recorded in a study of CD8+CD57+ T cells in acquired aplastic anemia. The use of genomic DNA as template underpinned the TCR beta VDJ and CDR3 profiling. TCRdb used MiXCR to reprocess the reads, holding one entry per CDR3 protein. Here the sample spans 450,000 to 550,000 distinct CDR3 sequences, around 33% being singletons. Trimming stripped 6 bases from V and 4 bases from J, with 9 bases between. The CDR3 length is 12 residues. Germline V gives CDR1 SGHVT, CDR2 SQSDAQ. Overall study findings and caveats: Any difference that existed in CD8+ Simpson's diversity between patients and controls was not significant.

Note on this clonotype: Its matching antigen is unknown.

Patients chosen for sequencing had shown CD8+CD57+ cell expansion by flow cytometry. This receptor was obtained from a human donor with aplastic anemia. Sequencing was performed on sorted CD4+, CD8+, or CD8+CD57+ T cells (not recorded which) from PBMCs. The chain couples TRBV7-4 to TRBJ1-2; D is possibly TRBD1 (5 bases). Written as DNA, the CDR3 is TGTGCCAGCAGGAGGGACGGCTATGGCTACACCTTC. It specifies CASRRDGYGYTF.